The clone carrying this T cell receptor beta chain was counted at least ten times. The data were obtained in a study of early T cells in non-severe SARS-CoV-2 infection. At the level of the study: Chains stayed unpaired after sequencing of bulk RNA from unsorted whole blood.

Unique molecular identifier tags were affixed to discrete cDNA molecules. MiXCR, run by TCRdb on the 5' RACE reads, gives a single entry per CDR3 protein. The table has about 30,000 distinct CDR3 sequences, around 5% seen once. Germline V gives CDR1 SGHRS, CDR2 YFSETQ. The V and J ends lost 2 bases and 2 bases respectively, with 8 bases between them. This CDR3 comprises 13 residues. Sample: whole blood. V is TRBV5-1 and J is TRBJ2-7; D gene ambiguous. The clonotype was recovered from an adult who was a healthcare worker with PCR-confirmed SARS-CoV-2 infection or an uninfected control (not recorded which). The CDR3 DNA sequence: TGCGCCAGCAGCTTTGAATCACCCTACGAGCAGTACTTC. Translating gives CASSFESPYEQYF. The full variable domain, in which reference TRBV5-1 and TRBJ2-7 provide the parts outside the CDR3, is KAGVTQTPRYLIKTRGQQVTLSCSPISGHRSVSWYQQTPGQGLQFLFEYFSETQRNKGNFPGRFSGRQFSNSRSEMNVSTLELGDSALYLCASSFESPYEQYFGPGTRLTVT.